The 4 T cell receptor beta chains reported below all come from one sample, sequenced in a study of blood T cell repertoires in COVID-19. Here immunoSEQ multiplex PCR was the method, and the copy in TCRdb shows in-frame clones only, minus some. The table lists 300,000 to 350,000 clones, approximately 83% of them singletons. Sequenced material: PBMCs or T cells enriched from blood (not recorded which). These receptors were taken from a man under 40 who had recovered from COVID-19.

CDR3: CASSPRLTDAGELFF. The CDR3 nucleotides read TGTGCCAGCAGCCCGCGGCTGACTGACGCCGGGGAGCTGTTTTTT. J is TRBJ2-2 and V is TRBV13; unclear D gene. CDR1 and CDR2 (germline): PRHDT, FYEKMQ (reference sequence). The germline V and J ends were trimmed by 5 bases and 6 bases, with 16 bases remaining between them. CDR3 length: 15 residues. The complete variable domain, with remaining parts taken from reference TRBV13 and TRBJ2-2, reads AAGVIQSPRHLIKEKRETATLKCYPIPRHDTVYWYQQGPGQDPQFLISFYEKMQSDKGSIPDRFSAQQFSDYHSELNMSSLELGDSALYFCASSPRLTDAGELFFGEGSRLTVL.

The chain combines TRBV27 with TRBJ1-2; 8 nucleotides agree with TRBD1. The CDR3 covers 13 residues. The junction had 5 bases not matched to a gene; V was cut back by 3 bases and J by 8 bases. Germline assignment: CDR1 MNHEY and CDR2 SMNVEV (reference sequence). CDR3 protein: CASSFQGAGGYTF. CDR3 coding DNA: TGTGCCAGCAGTTTTCAGGGGGCCGGCGGCTACACCTTC.

The chain uses TRBV14 and TRBJ2-1; D is unresolved. V gave up 2 bases and J gave up 9 bases, with 14 bases separating them. The germline gives CDR1 SGHDN, CDR2 FVKESK. This CDR3 is built from 14 residues. The CDR3, as DNA: TGTGCCAGCAGCCAATCTGGGCTGTTGGGTGAGCAGTTCTTC. Protein sequence: CASSQSGLLGEQFF.

This chain links TRBV5-8 with TRBJ1-3, with TRBD1 matching 8 bases. The CDR3 is 14 amino acids. Trimming cost V 1 base and J 4 bases; bases outside gene matches: 1. Per the germline V gene, CDR1 is SGHTS and CDR2 is YDEGEE. The chain's CDR3 is CASSLRTGGNTIYF. In DNA form, the CDR3 reads TGTGCCAGCAGCTTGCGGACAGGGGGAAACACCATATATTTT.